This T cell receptor beta chain was recorded in a study of T-cell memory formation after mild COVID-19. Study overall: Each donor largely had its own TCR clusters.

TCRdb used MiXCR to reprocess the 5' RACE reads, holding one entry per CDR3 protein. The sample shows 15,000 or so distinct CDR3 sequences, about 21% of them seen only once. At least ten counts were recorded for this clonotype. The antigen is undetermined. Overall study results and limits: Researchers found some responding clones in pre-infection memory, a sign that cross-reactive memory joined. Later expanders leaned toward CD4+, whereas clones contracting from day 15 to 85 were balanced CD4/CD8. Confirmation of SARS-CoV-2 specificity was lacking for second-wave clones peaking day 37.

The CDR3 is 14 residues long. Germline-derived CDR1 and CDR2 are SGHTA and FQGTGA. The V end lost 2 bases, the J end lost 4 bases, and 10 bases lay between the germline ends. The sequence came from a man aged 18 to 29 who had mild COVID-19 (a few samples of this study predate the infection). Cell type and time point are not known. The sequenced sample consisted of PBMCs or a T cell subset sorted from them (not recorded which). The chain couples TRBV7-3 to TRBJ2-3; D possibly corresponds to TRBD2 (7 bases). The chain's CDR3 is CASSLWGGPDTQYF. Here the CDR3 DNA reads TGTGCCAGCAGCTTATGGGGGGGGCCAGATACGCAGTATTTT.